A single sample is the source of the 26 T cell receptor beta chains below, sequenced in a study of blood T cell repertoires in COVID-19. The data were produced by immunoSEQ multiplex PCR, yet TCRdb's version contains in-frame clones alone and is incomplete. This table has around 41,000 clones, about nine tenths appearing once. The sequenced sample consisted of peripheral blood. The origin of the receptors is a woman aged 80 or over with active COVID-19.

This chain connects TRBV4-1 to TRBJ1-1; possible D gene TRBD1, 5 bases. Deletions cut 4 bases from V and 4 bases from J, with 16 bases between. The germline CDR1 and CDR2 sequences are MGHRA and YSYEKL. This CDR3 spans 15 amino acids. This chain's CDR3 is CASSPPGRLSTEAFF. DNA for the CDR3: TGCGCCAGCAGCCCCCCAGGGAGGTTGAGCACTGAAGCTTTCTTT.

The chain links TRBV28 to TRBJ1-1; D may be TRBD1 (5 bases). Trimming removed 3 bases at V and 7 bases at J, with 15 bases between. CDR1 is MDHEN and CDR2 is SYDVKM in the germline V gene. This CDR3 contains 14 residues. As DNA, the CDR3 is TGTGCCAGCAGTTTGGGAGGGGAAACTTTTGAAGCTTTCTTT. This sequence encodes CASSLGGETFEAFF.

J is TRBJ1-2 and V is TRBV4-3; D call uncertain. This CDR3 is 15 amino acids long. Trimming shortened V by 1 base and J by 2 bases, and 11 bases separated the two germline ends. CDR1 LGHNA and CDR2 YSLEER come from the germline V gene. This chain's CDR3 is CASSQGNGENYGYTF. In DNA form, the CDR3 reads TGCGCCAGCAGCCAAGGAAACGGGGAGAACTATGGCTACACCTTC.

The chain joins TRBV6-5 to TRBJ1-6; no reliable D call. Deletions cut 9 bases from V and 7 bases from J, with 13 bases between. The germline CDR1 and CDR2 sequences are MNHEY and SVGAGI. The CDR3 has 13 amino acids. The CDR3: CASLGRGNSPLHF. The DNA for the CDR3 is TGTGCCAGTTTGGGGAGAGGAAATTCACCCCTCCACTTT.

DNA for the CDR3: TGTGCCAGTAGTACCCAGGACAGCTCCTACGAGCAGTACTTC. Translation gives CASSTQDSSYEQYF. The chain employs TRBV19 and TRBJ2-7; D possibly corresponds to TRBD1 (6 bases). The CDR3 sequence is 14 residues long. Trimming pared 4 bases from V and 0 bases from J, leaving 10 bases between. Germline lookup yields CDR1 LNHDA and CDR2 SQIVND (reference sequence).

The genes are TRBV30 and TRBJ1-5; TRBD1 is a possible D gene (5 bases). Germline V gives CDR1 GTSNPN, CDR2 SVGIG (reference sequence). The CDR3 extends over 14 amino acids. The V end lost 0 bases, the J end lost 8 bases, and 14 bases lay between the germline ends. The CDR3 loop reads CAWSVPQGPKPQHF. The CDR3 nucleotides are TGTGCCTGGAGTGTACCCCAGGGCCCGAAGCCCCAGCATTTT.

The chain couples TRBV5-4 to TRBJ2-5; TRBD2 matches at 8 bases. The germline V gene has CDR1 SGHNT and CDR2 YYREEE (reference sequence). After removal of 2 bases from V and 1 base from J, the junction contained 7 bases not matched to a gene. The CDR3 runs to 16 residues. CDR3 DNA: TGTGCCAGCAGCTTTCTCCAAACTAGCGGCCAAGAGACCCAGTACTTC. Translated, it gives CASSFLQTSGQETQYF.

In DNA, the CDR3 is TGTGCCAGCAGCGTAGTGGACAGGACGAACTTAGGGACCGGGGAGCTGTTTTTT. The encoded protein is CASSVVDRTNLGTGELFF. This chain connects TRBV9 to TRBJ2-2, with TRBD1 matching 7 bases. Germline CDR1 reads SGDLS; CDR2 reads YYNGEE. The CDR3 has 18 amino acids. The V gene end was trimmed by 0 bases and the J gene end by 5 bases; junction bases not matched to a gene: 13.

The chain is built from TRBV19 and TRBJ2-2; D uncertain. Trimming removed 3 bases from V and 6 bases from J, with 8 bases in between. There are 13 residues in the CDR3. Germline V lookup: CDR1 LNHDA, CDR2 SQIVND (reference sequence). In DNA, the CDR3 is TGTGCCAGTAGTATGATTAGCTCCGGGGAGCTGTTTTTT. This translates into CASSMISSGELFF. Complete variable domain (other parts from reference TRBV19 and TRBJ2-2): DGGITQSPKYLFRKEGQNVTLSCEQNLNHDAMYWYRQDPGQGLRLIYYSQIVNDFQKGDIAEGYSVSREKKESFPLTVTSAQKNPTAFYLCASSMISSGELFFGEGSRLTVL.

This chain uses TRBV28 with TRBJ2-2, with 9 positions matching TRBD1. The CDR3 loop spans 13 amino acids. Germline V gene data show CDR1 as MDHEN and CDR2 as SYDVKM. Trimming at V came to 10 bases and at J to 7 bases, leaving 7 bases not matched to a gene. The CDR3 protein is CATGTGSGGELFF. The DNA for the CDR3 is TGTGCCACCGGGACAGGGTCGGGCGGGGAGCTGTTTTTT. Full variable domain (missing parts from reference TRBV28 and TRBJ2-2): DVKVTQSSRYLVKRTGEKVFLECVQDMDHENMFWYRQDPGLGLRLIYFSYDVKMKEKGDIPEGYSVSREKKERFSLILESASTNQTSMYLCATGTGSGGELFFGEGSRLTVL.

This chain uses TRBV7-2 with TRBJ2-1, with TRBD2 matching 7 bases. CDR1 and CDR2 from the germline V gene are SGHTA and FQGNSA. This CDR3 is built from 12 residues. Germline trimming cut 1 base from V and 10 bases from J; bases unmatched to any gene: 1. CDR3 nucleotides: TGTGCCAGCAGCTTAGGGGGACTAGAGCAGTTCTTC. This sequence encodes CASSLGGLEQFF.

The chain combines TRBV5-1 with TRBJ2-1; 9 nucleotides line up with TRBD2. Unmatched junction bases numbered 2, after V lost 0 bases and J lost 10 bases. Germline-derived CDR1 and CDR2 are SGHRS and YFSETQ. This CDR3 is built from 13 residues. The CDR3 loop is CASSLGGGAEQFF. CDR3 coding DNA: TGCGCCAGCAGCTTGGGCGGGGGGGCAGAGCAGTTCTTC.

The CDR3 sequence: CASSSGQEETQYF. DNA for the CDR3: TGTGCCAGCTCATCAGGACAGGAAGAGACCCAGTACTTC. The chain employs TRBV18 and TRBJ2-5; 7 bases are shared with TRBD1. This CDR3 comprises 13 residues. The V gene's germline CDR1 is KGHSH and CDR2 LQKENI. Unmatched junction bases numbered 3, after V lost 5 bases and J lost 3 bases.

The chain is built from TRBV7-2 and TRBJ2-5; 14 nucleotides align to TRBD2. With V trimmed by 5 bases and J by 5 bases, 7 bases remained unmatched. Germline CDR1 and CDR2: SGHTA and FQGNSA. CDR3 length equals 16 residues. The CDR3, as DNA: TGTGCCAGCAGCCGGACTAGCGGGGGGTTGAGGGAGACCCAGTACTTC. Translation gives CASSRTSGGLRETQYF.

The chain uses TRBV4-3 and TRBJ1-5; D is perhaps TRBD1 (5 bases). V was trimmed by 0 bases and J by 4 bases, leaving 13 bases between them. Per the germline V gene, CDR1 is LGHNA and CDR2 is YSLEER. There are 16 residues in the CDR3. For the CDR3, the DNA is TGCGCCAGCAGCCAAGATTGGCAGGGAGGAAATCAGCCCCAGCATTTT. Translated, it gives CASSQDWQGGNQPQHF.

The CDR3 is CASSPRQGSQPQHF. In nucleotides, the CDR3 is TGTGCCAGCAGTCCCAGACAGGGCAGTCAGCCCCAGCATTTT. This sequence joins TRBV28 and TRBJ1-5; 7 bases fit TRBD1. The length of the CDR3 is 14 residues. V lost 5 bases and J lost 6; bases outside the gene matches: 7. CDR1 MDHEN and CDR2 SYDVKM come from the germline V gene.

This chain uses TRBV6-5 with TRBJ2-5; possible D gene TRBD2, 6 bases. The V gene lost 3 bases and the J gene lost 5 bases, with 16 bases spanning the gap. CDR3 length: 15 amino acids. From germline, CDR1 is MNHEY and CDR2 SVGAGI. The CDR3, as DNA: TGTGCCAGCAGTTATGGCGGGGCCCCTCGGGAGACCCAGTACTTC. Translating it yields CASSYGGAPRETQYF.

The rearrangement uses TRBV5-1 and TRBJ2-7; 9 bases align to TRBD1. The germline V gene encodes CDR1 SGHRS and CDR2 YFSETQ. Trimming removed 4 bases from V and 4 bases from J; junction bases left unmatched: 12. The CDR3 runs to 16 residues. The CDR3, as DNA: TGCGCCAGCAGCGTAGGTCCGGGACAGGGTTCATACGAGCAGTACTTC. Translated: CASSVGPGQGSYEQYF.

This chain joins TRBV6-5 and TRBJ2-7; D is unresolved. Between the trimmed V and J ends, which lost 8 bases and 4 bases, there was a span of 9 bases. Germline loops: CDR1 MNHEY, CDR2 SVGAGI. CDR3 size: 11 residues. DNA for the CDR3: TGTGCCAGCGCGAGCCGTTACGAGCAGTACTTC. Translation gives CASASRYEQYF.

V gene TRBV2 combines with J gene TRBJ1-1; D gene unclear. CDR3 length equals 13 residues. Trimming shortened V by 7 bases and J by 4 bases, and 13 bases separated the two germline ends. Germline V gives CDR1 SNHLY, CDR2 FYNNEI. CDR3 in DNA: TGTGCCAGCACCCGGGTGGAGGGCACTGAAGCTTTCTTT. It encodes CASTRVEGTEAFF.

The genes are TRBV6-6 and TRBJ1-2; 10 bases map to TRBD1. J gave up 3 bases and V 6 bases, and 7 bases lay outside the gene matches. The CDR3 spans 15 residues. Per the germline V gene, CDR1 is MNHNY and CDR2 is SVGAGI (reference sequence). The CDR3, as DNA: TGTGCCAGCAGCCGAGTAGGGACAGGGGACTATGGCTACACCTTC. It translates to CASSRVGTGDYGYTF.

Here the CDR3 DNA reads TGTGCCAGCAGTTACTTACCGGGTGAACCCTACGAGCAGTACTTC. This gives the protein CASSYLPGEPYEQYF. This chain uses TRBV6-5 with TRBJ2-7, with unresolved D. Germline values: CDR1 MNHEY, CDR2 SVGAGI. This CDR3 spans 15 amino acids. With 1 base removed from V and 2 bases from J, the gap between germline ends came to 12 bases.

The V and J genes are TRBV6-6 and TRBJ2-1; D perhaps matches TRBD1 (6 bases). V was shortened by 6 bases and J by 2 bases, with 14 bases between the two germline ends. This CDR3 has 15 residues. Germline CDR1 MNHNY, CDR2 SVGAGI (reference sequence). The CDR3: CASSLARGTYNEQFF. The CDR3 DNA reads as TGTGCCAGCAGCTTAGCGAGGGGGACCTACAATGAGCAGTTCTTC.

The V and J genes are TRBV5-1 and TRBJ2-3; D unresolved. This CDR3 is built from 14 residues. The germline V gene encodes CDR1 SGHRS and CDR2 YFSETQ. V was clipped by 1 base and J by 4 bases, with 10 bases between them. This CDR3 is CASSLRLAADTQYF. The CDR3 DNA sequence: TGCGCCAGCAGCTTGAGATTAGCCGCAGATACGCAGTATTTT.

This chain connects TRBV29-1 to TRBJ2-3; 10 positions agree with TRBD1. CDR3 length: 13 residues. The V segment lost 3 bases and the J segment 4 bases; nucleotides outside the gene matches: 1. The germline V gene encodes CDR1 SQVTM and CDR2 ANQGSEA. The CDR3 nucleotides read TGCAGCGTTGAGGGACAGGGGCCAGATACGCAGTATTTT. Residues: CSVEGQGPDTQYF.

The chain recombines TRBV6-2 or TRBV6-3 with TRBJ1-5; the match to TRBD1 covers 11 bases. This CDR3 has 15 amino acids. Looked up from germline, CDR1 is MNHEY and CDR2 is SVGEGT. V was clipped by 5 bases and J by 5 bases; unmatched bases: 5. CDR3 sequence: CASSTGTGGYQPQHF. In DNA, the CDR3 is TGTGCCAGCAGTACCGGGACAGGGGGATATCAGCCCCAGCATTTT.